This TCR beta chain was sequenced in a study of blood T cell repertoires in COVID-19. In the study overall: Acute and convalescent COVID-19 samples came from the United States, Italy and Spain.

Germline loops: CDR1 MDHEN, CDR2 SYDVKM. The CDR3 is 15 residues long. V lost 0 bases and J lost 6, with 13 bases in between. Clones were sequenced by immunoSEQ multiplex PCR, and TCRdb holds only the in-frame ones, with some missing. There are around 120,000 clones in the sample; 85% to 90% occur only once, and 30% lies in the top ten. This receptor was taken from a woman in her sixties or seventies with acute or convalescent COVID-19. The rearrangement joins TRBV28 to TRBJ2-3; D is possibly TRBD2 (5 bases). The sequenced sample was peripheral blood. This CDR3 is CASSLWSAEGDTQYF. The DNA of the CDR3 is TGTGCCAGCAGTTTATGGTCAGCTGAGGGCGATACGCAGTATTTT.